This T cell receptor (beta chain) was observed in a study of read filtering for tumor transcriptome and immune sequencing. Study details: The cohort had over 16 men and approximately 13 women aged about 45 to 80, mean roughly 70 years. By R-ISS, stages I, II and III held about 8, 16 and 7 patients.

Study findings and constraints: Single-read clonotypes: roughly 81% of IR-seq clonotypes (about 3.5% of reads), 74.6% of RNA-seq clonotypes (around 48% of reads). RNA-seq captured clonotypes less deeply and reliably than IR-seq.

This clonotype has a count of ten or more. Its antigen is not known. The CDR3 has 14 amino acids. Looked up from germline, CDR1 is SNHLY and CDR2 is FYNNEI. Trimming at V came to 1 base and at J to 4 bases, leaving 3 bases not matched to a gene. This library used 300 to 450 ng RNA and molecular barcoded adaptors spanning alpha/delta and beta/gamma chains. TCRdb used MiXCR to reprocess the reads, holding one entry per CDR3 protein. Of 50,000 to 65,000 distinct CDR3 sequences in the sample, around a fifth were seen once. The receptor was isolated from a donor aged 40 or over with multiple myeloma. The chain combines TRBV2 with TRBJ1-1; 7 nucleotides match TRBD1. Sequencing used a population of CD138-negative cells sorted from bone marrow. CDR3 coding DNA: TGTGCCAGCAGTGAAGACAGGGGTGGCACTGAAGCTTTCTTT. Translation gives CASSEDRGGTEAFF.